Shown below are 16 T cell receptor beta chains from a single sample sequenced in a study of CD8 T cells in Susac syndrome. Random-hexamer reverse transcription was applied to roughly 0.5 to 1 ug RNA. TCRdb re-called the immunoSEQ multiplex PCR reads with MiXCR, one entry per CDR3 protein. This sample has almost 450,000 distinct CDR3 sequences, with around 83% found just once. Sequenced material: CD8+ T cells from PBMCs. The receptors shown here come from a human donor with multiple sclerosis.

The chain employs TRBV29-1 and TRBJ2-7; D possibly uses TRBD1 or TRBD2 (5 bases each). Trimming pared 4 bases from V and 3 bases from J, leaving 25 bases between. This CDR3 has 17 amino acids. CDR1 is SQVTM and CDR2 is ANQGSEA in the germline V gene. The CDR3 DNA is TGCAGCGTTGTTCTGGCTGCCGGGACCCCAAACTTCTACGAGCAGTACTTC. Its protein product is CSVVLAAGTPNFYEQYF.

The chain employs TRBV20-1 and TRBJ2-1, with D uncertain. The CDR3 runs to 15 residues. Germline V gene sequence: CDR1 DFQATT, CDR2 SNEGSKA (reference sequence). V was pared by 3 bases and J by 4 bases, with 16 bases between. The CDR3 region is CSASVVPAAYNEQFF. The CDR3 DNA reads as TGCAGTGCTAGTGTTGTCCCCGCCGCATACAATGAGCAGTTCTTC.

The chain is built from TRBV15 and TRBJ2-7, with TRBD1 matching 7 bases. This CDR3 region has 13 residues. J lost 5 bases, V lost 2 bases, and 3 bases had no gene match. Looked up from germline, CDR1 is LNHNV and CDR2 is YYDKDF (reference sequence). The CDR3 DNA follows: TGTGCCACCAGCAGATCGACAGGGAACGAGCAGTACTTC. Translated: CATSRSTGNEQYF.

This chain joins TRBV6-2 or TRBV6-3 and TRBJ2-2; D is ambiguous. The CDR3 is made up of 15 amino acids. Between the trimmed V and J ends, which lost 1 base and 1 base, there was a span of 7 bases. CDR1 is MNHEY, CDR2 SVGEGT, per germline. The CDR3 protein is CASSYLGVNTGELFF. The CDR3 nucleotides read TGTGCCAGCAGTTACTTGGGCGTGAACACCGGGGAGCTGTTTTTT.

The chain links TRBV5-1 to TRBJ1-1, with D hard to call. The CDR3 runs 12 residues. Trimming stripped 0 bases from V and 8 bases from J, with 8 bases between. Germline CDR1 SGHRS, CDR2 YFSETQ. The DNA of the CDR3 is TGCGCCAGCAGCTTGGGCAGGCAAGAAGCTTTCTTT. Translated: CASSLGRQEAFF.

The chain links TRBV10-3 to TRBJ1-5; D ambiguous. There are 16 residues in the CDR3. Trimming shortened V by 2 bases and J by 3 bases, and 14 bases separated the two germline ends. Germline CDR1 ENHRY, CDR2 SYGVKD. CDR3 in DNA: TGTGCCATCAGTGAGGGTACGGTCGGGATCAATCAGCCCCAGCATTTT. Translating it yields CAISEGTVGINQPQHF.

The V and J genes are TRBV29-1 and TRBJ2-7; 7 bases fit TRBD1. The J segment lost 3 bases and the V segment lost 4 bases, leaving 3 bases of the junction unmatched. CDR3 size: 12 residues. CDR1 and CDR2 from the germline V gene are SQVTM and ANQGSEA. CDR3 coding DNA: TGCAGCGTTGGGGCAGGGGGCTACGAGCAGTACTTC. Protein: CSVGAGGYEQYF.

The rearrangement links TRBV5-4 to TRBJ2-1, with no clear D. From germline, CDR1 is SGHNT and CDR2 YYREEE (reference sequence). The CDR3 is made up of 12 amino acids. The V gene lost 2 bases and the J gene lost 9 bases, with 9 bases spanning the gap. Here the CDR3 reads CASSFGRGEQFF. CDR3 nucleotides: TGTGCCAGCAGCTTCGGACGAGGTGAGCAGTTCTTC.

This clonotype has a single count. The J gene is TRBJ2-3, the V gene TRBV29-1; D ambiguous. Looked up from germline, CDR1 is SQVTM and CDR2 is ANQGSEA. V lost 7 bases and J lost 2, with 7 bases in between. The CDR3 length is 11 residues. CDR3 DNA: TGCAGCGCCACGTACACAGATACGCAGTATTTT. Translated: CSATYTDTQYF.

The chain links TRBV5-1 to TRBJ2-7, with a weak D call TRBD1 (6 bases). CDR1 and CDR2 (germline): SGHRS, YFSETQ. V lost 4 bases to trimming and J lost 2 bases, with 13 bases between them. This CDR3 has 14 residues. This CDR3 reads CASSPGTSPYEQYF. Here the CDR3 DNA reads TGCGCCAGCAGCCCCGGGACATCTCCCTACGAGCAGTACTTC.

V gene TRBV19 combines with J gene TRBJ2-1; 8 bases line up with TRBD1. The V segment lost 7 bases and the J segment 7 bases; nucleotides outside the gene matches: 6. Germline loops: CDR1 LNHDA, CDR2 SQIVND (reference sequence). The CDR3 extends over 13 amino acids. DNA of the CDR3: TGTGCCAGTACCCCGGACAGGGCAAATGAGCAGTTCTTC. Translation gives CASTPDRANEQFF.

This rearrangement joins TRBV10-2 to TRBJ2-1; tentative D call: TRBD2 (6 bases). This CDR3 region has 15 residues. CDR1 is WSHSY and CDR2 is SAAADI in the germline V gene. With 8 bases removed from V and 0 bases from J, the gap between germline ends came to 14 bases. The DNA of the CDR3 is TGCGCCAGCGAGGTGGACGGGAGCTCCTACAATGAGCAGTTCTTC. Protein product: CASEVDGSSYNEQFF.

The chain couples TRBV12-3 or TRBV12-4 to TRBJ1-2; possible D gene TRBD1, 6 bases. The CDR3 is 16 residues long. Trimming stripped 4 bases from V and 6 bases from J, with 21 bases between. The CDR3 region is CASSYLPDSGLDGYTF. The DNA for the CDR3 is TGTGCCAGCAGTTACCTCCCGGACAGTGGGTTGGATGGCTACACCTTC.

J is TRBJ2-1 and V is TRBV4-2, with 8 bases identical to TRBD2. The CDR3 runs to 15 residues. The V and J ends lost 0 bases and 9 bases, in that order; junction bases with no gene match: 7. The germline V gene has CDR1 LGHNA and CDR2 YNFKEQ. The CDR3 region is CASSQEDGGAGEQFF. In nucleotides, the CDR3 is TGTGCCAGCAGCCAAGAGGACGGGGGGGCCGGTGAGCAGTTCTTC.

This chain uses TRBV7-9 with TRBJ2-5; tentatively, D is TRBD2 (5 bases). The CDR3 consists of 14 residues. The V and J ends lost 5 bases and 5 bases respectively, with 15 bases between them. CDR1 and CDR2 (germline): SEHNR, FQNEAQ (reference sequence). CDR3 sequence reads: CASSPTLTGETQYF. CDR3 bases: TGTGCCAGCAGCCCCACCCTAACGGGGGAGACCCAGTACTTC.

This chain joins TRBV6-4 and TRBJ1-1, with 9 positions matching TRBD1. Germline V gene lookup returns CDR1 MRHNA and CDR2 SNTAGT. There are 16 residues in the CDR3. Trimming cost V 4 bases and J 1 base; bases outside gene matches: 7. The CDR3 here is CASSAYVGQGNTEAFF. The DNA for the CDR3 is TGTGCCAGCAGTGCCTACGTGGGACAGGGGAACACTGAAGCTTTCTTT.